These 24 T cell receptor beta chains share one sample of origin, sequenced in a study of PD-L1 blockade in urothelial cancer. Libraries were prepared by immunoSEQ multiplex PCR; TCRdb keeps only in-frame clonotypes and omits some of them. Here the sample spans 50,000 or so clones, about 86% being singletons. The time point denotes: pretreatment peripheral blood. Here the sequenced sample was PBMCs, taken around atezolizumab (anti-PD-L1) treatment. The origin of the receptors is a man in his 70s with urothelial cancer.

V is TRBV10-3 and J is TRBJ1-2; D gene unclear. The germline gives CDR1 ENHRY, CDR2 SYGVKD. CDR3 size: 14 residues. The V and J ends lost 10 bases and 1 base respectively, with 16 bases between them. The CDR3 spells CATGGGLLNYGYTF. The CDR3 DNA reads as TGTGCCACCGGAGGAGGGCTCCTTAACTATGGCTACACCTTC.

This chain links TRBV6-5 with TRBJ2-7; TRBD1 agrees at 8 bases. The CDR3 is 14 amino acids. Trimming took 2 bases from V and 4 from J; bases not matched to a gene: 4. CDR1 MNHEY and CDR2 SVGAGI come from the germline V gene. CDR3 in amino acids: CASSYVGTGYEQYF. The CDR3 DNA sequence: TGTGCCAGCAGTTACGTGGGGACAGGTTACGAGCAGTACTTC.

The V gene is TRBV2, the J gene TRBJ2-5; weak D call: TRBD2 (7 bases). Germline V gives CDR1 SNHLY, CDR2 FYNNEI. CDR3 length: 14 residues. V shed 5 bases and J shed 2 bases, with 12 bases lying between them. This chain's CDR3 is CASSWGGVQETQYF. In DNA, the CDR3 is TGTGCCAGCAGTTGGGGGGGCGTTCAAGAGACCCAGTACTTC.

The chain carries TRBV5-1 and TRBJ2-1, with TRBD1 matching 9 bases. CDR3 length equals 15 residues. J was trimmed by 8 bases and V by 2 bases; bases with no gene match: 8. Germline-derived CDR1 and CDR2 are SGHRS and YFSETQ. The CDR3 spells CASSLIQGAWDEQFF. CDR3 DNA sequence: TGCGCCAGCAGCTTAATACAGGGGGCTTGGGATGAGCAGTTCTTC. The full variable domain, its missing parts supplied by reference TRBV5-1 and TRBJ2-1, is KAGVTQTPRYLIKTRGQQVTLSCSPISGHRSVSWYQQTPGQGLQFLFEYFSETQRNKGNFPGRFSGRQFSNSRSEMNVSTLELGDSALYLCASSLIQGAWDEQFFGPGTRLTVL.

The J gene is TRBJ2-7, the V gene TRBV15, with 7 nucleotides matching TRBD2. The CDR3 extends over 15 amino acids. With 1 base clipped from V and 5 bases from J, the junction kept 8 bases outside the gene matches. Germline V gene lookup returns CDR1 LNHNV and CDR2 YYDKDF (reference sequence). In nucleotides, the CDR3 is TGTGCCACCAGCAGAGTTGGCGGGAGTATGGACGAGCAGTACTTC. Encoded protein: CATSRVGGSMDEQYF.

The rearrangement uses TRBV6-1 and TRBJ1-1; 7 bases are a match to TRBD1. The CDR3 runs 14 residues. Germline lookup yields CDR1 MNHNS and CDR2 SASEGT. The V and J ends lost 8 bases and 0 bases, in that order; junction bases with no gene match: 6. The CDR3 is CASVWDSLNTEAFF. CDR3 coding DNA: TGTGCCAGCGTATGGGACAGTCTGAACACTGAAGCTTTCTTT.

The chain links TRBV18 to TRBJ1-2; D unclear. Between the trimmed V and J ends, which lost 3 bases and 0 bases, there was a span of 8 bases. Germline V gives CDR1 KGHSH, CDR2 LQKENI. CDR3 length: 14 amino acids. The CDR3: CASSPGSSNYGYTF. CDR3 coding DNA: TGTGCCAGCTCACCCGGGAGTTCTAACTATGGCTACACCTTC.

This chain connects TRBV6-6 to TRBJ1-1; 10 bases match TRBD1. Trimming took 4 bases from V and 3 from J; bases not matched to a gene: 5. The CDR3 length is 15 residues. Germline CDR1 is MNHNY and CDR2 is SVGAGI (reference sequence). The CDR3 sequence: CASSFPDRGDTEAFF. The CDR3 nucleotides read TGTGCCAGCAGTTTCCCGGACAGGGGGGACACTGAAGCTTTCTTT.

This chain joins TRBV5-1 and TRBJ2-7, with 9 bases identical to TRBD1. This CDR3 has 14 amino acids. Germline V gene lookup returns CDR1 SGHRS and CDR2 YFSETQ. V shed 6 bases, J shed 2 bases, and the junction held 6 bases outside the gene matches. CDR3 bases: TGCGCCAGCAACCTGGGACAGGGAGCCTACGAGCAGTACTTC. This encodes CASNLGQGAYEQYF.

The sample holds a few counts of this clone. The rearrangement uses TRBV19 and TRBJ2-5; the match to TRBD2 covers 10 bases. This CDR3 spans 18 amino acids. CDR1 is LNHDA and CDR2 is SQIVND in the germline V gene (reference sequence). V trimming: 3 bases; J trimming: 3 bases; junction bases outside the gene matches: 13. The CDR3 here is CASSIYPRASGSKETQYF. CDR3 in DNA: TGTGCCAGTAGTATCTATCCGAGGGCTAGCGGGAGTAAAGAGACCCAGTACTTC.

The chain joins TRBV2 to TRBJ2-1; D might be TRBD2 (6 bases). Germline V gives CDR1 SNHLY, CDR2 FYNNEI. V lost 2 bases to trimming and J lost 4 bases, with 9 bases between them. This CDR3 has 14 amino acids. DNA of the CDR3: TGTGCCAGCAGTGAATGGACTACTTACAATGAGCAGTTCTTC. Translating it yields CASSEWTTYNEQFF.

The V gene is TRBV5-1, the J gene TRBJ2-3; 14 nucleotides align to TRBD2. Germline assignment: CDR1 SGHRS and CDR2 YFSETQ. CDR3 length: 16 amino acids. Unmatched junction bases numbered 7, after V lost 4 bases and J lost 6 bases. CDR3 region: CASSPGTSGRGDTQYF. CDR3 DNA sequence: TGCGCCAGCAGCCCGGGGACTAGCGGGAGAGGGGATACGCAGTATTTT.

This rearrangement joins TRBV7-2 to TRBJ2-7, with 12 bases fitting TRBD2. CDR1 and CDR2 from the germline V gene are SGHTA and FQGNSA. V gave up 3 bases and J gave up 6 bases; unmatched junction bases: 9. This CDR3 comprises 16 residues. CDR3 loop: CASSLRLAGAGGEQYF. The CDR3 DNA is TGTGCCAGCAGCTTGAGACTAGCGGGAGCCGGGGGCGAGCAGTACTTC.

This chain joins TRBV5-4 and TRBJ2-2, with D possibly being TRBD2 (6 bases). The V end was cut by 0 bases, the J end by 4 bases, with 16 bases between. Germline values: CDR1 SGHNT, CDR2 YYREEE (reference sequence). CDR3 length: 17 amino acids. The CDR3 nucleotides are TGTGCCAGCAGCTTGGCCGGGGTCCCAGCGGGCACCGGGGAGCTGTTTTTT. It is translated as CASSLAGVPAGTGELFF.

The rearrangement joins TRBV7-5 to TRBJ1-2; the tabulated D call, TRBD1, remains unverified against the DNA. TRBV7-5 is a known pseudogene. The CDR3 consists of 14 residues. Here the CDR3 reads CVRSLPHPLYGYTF. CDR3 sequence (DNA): TGTGTCAGAAGCTTACCACATCCCCTTTATGGCTACACCTTC.

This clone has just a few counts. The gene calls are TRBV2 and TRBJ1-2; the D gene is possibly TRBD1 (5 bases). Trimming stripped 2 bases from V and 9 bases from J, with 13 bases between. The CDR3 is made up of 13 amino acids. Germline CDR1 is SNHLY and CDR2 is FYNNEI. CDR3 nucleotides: TGTGCCAGCAGTGAAACCCGCAGGGTGAGCTACACCTTC. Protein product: CASSETRRVSYTF.

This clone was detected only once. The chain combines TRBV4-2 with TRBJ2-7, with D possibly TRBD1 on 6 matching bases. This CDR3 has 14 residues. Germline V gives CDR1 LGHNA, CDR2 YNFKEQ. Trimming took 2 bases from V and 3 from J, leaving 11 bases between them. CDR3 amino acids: CASSQPQQGYEQYF. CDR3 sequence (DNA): TGTGCCAGCAGCCAACCTCAACAGGGCTACGAGCAGTACTTC.

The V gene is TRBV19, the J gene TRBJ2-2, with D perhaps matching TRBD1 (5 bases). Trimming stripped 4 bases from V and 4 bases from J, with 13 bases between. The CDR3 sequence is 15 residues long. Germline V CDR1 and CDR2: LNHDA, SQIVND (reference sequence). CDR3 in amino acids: CASSRGRAITGELFF. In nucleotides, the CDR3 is TGTGCCAGTAGTAGAGGCAGGGCGATCACCGGGGAGCTGTTTTTT.

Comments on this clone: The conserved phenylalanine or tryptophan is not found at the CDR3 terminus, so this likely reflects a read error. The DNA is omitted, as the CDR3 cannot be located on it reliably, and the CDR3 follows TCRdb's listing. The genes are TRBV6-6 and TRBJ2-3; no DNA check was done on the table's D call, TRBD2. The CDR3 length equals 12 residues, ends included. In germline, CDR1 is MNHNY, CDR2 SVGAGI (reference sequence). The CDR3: CASSYRTEGAVL.

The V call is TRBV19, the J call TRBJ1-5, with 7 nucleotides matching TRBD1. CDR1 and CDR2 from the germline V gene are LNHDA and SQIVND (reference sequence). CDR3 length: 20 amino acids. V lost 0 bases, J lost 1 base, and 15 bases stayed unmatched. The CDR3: CASSIDFTGTALGSNQPQHF. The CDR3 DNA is TGTGCCAGTAGTATAGATTTTACCGGGACAGCGCTTGGAAGCAATCAGCCCCAGCATTTT.

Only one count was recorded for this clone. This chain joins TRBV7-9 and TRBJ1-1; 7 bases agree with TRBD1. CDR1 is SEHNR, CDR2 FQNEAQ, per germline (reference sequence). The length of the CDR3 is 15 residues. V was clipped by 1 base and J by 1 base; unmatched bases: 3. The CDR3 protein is CASSLGDSRNTEAFF. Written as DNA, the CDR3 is TGTGCCAGCAGCTTAGGGGACAGTAGGAACACTGAAGCTTTCTTT.

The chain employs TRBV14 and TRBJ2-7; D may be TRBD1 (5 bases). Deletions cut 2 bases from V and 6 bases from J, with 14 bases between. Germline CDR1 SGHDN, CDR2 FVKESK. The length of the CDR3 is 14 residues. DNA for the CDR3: TGTGCCAGCAGCCAAATGGGGCCGACGGGCGAGCAGTACTTC. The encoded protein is CASSQMGPTGEQYF. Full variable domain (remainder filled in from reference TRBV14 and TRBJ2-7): EAGVTQFPSHSVIEKGQTVTLRCDPISGHDNLYWYRRVMGKEIKFLLHFVKESKQDESGMPNNRFLAERTGGTYSTLKVQPAELEDSGVYFCASSQMGPTGEQYFGPGTRLTVT.

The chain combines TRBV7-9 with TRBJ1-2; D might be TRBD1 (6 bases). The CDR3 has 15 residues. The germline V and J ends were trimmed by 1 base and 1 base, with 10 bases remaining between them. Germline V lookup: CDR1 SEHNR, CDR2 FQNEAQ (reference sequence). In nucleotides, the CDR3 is TGTGCCAGCAGCTTAGAAGCAGGGGATAACTATGGCTACACCTTC. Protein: CASSLEAGDNYGYTF.

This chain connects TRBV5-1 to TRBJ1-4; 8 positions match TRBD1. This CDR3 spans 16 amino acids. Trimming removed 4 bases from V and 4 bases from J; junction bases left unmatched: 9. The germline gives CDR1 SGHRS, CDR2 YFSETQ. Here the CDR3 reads CASSPGQGTLNEKLFF. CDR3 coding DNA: TGCGCCAGCAGCCCCGGACAGGGAACTCTTAATGAAAAACTGTTTTTT.